A single sample gave rise to the 18 T cell receptor beta chains below, sequenced in a study of PD-L1 blockade in urothelial cancer. Data came from immunoSEQ multiplex PCR; TCRdb stores just in-frame clones and leaves some out. This sample has 70,000 to 85,000 clones, with 80% to 90% found just once. The sequencing used PBMCs, collected around atezolizumab (anti-PD-L1) treatment. The receptors stem from a man in his sixties or seventies with urothelial cancer.

The J gene is TRBJ2-5, the V gene TRBV5-4; TRBD2 aligns across 8 bases. Unmatched junction bases numbered 5, after V lost 2 bases and J lost 5 bases. Germline CDR1 and CDR2: SGHNT and YYREEE (reference sequence). The CDR3 extends over 14 amino acids. The DNA of the CDR3 is TGTGCCAGCAGCTTAGCGGGAGTAGGGGAGACCCAGTACTTC. Its translation is CASSLAGVGETQYF.

J is TRBJ2-7 and V is TRBV5-5, with TRBD2 matching over 10 bases. Germline CDR1 reads SGHKS; CDR2 reads YYEKEE (reference sequence). The CDR3 has 14 amino acids. J gave up 6 bases and V 2 bases, and 5 bases lay outside the gene matches. The CDR3 bases are TGTGCCAGCAGCTTAGCGGGAGGGCGAGTCGAGCAGTACTTC. It translates to CASSLAGGRVEQYF.

The V gene is TRBV28, the J gene TRBJ2-1, with 8 bases that match TRBD2. CDR3 size: 14 residues. Germline assignment: CDR1 MDHEN and CDR2 SYDVKM. Trimming took 9 bases from V and 7 from J; bases not matched to a gene: 11. CDR3 bases: TGTGCCAGTCATACTAGCGGAGGGGGGAATGAGCAGTTCTTC. Its protein is CASHTSGGGNEQFF.

V and J are TRBV7-8 and TRBJ2-1; 10 bases agree with TRBD2. Germline lookup yields CDR1 SGHVS and CDR2 FQNEAQ. J lost 8 bases, V lost 1 base, and 8 bases had no gene match. CDR3 size: 16 residues. CDR3 loop: CASSLVPAGGRDEQFF. In nucleotides, the CDR3 is TGTGCCAGCAGCTTAGTCCCAGCGGGAGGGAGGGATGAGCAGTTCTTC. The variable domain in full, completed from reference TRBV7-8 and TRBJ2-1, reads GAGVSQSPRYKVAKRGQDVALRCDPISGHVSLFWYQQALGQGPEFLTYFQNEAQLDKSGLPSDRFFAERPEGSVSTLKIQRTQQEDSAVYLCASSLVPAGGRDEQFFGPGTRLTVL.

This clone was seen ten or more times. V is TRBV28 and J is TRBJ2-5; tentative D call: TRBD1 (6 bases). The CDR3 runs 14 residues. V dropped 3 bases and J dropped 4 bases, with 12 bases sitting between them. Germline CDR1 MDHEN, CDR2 SYDVKM. This chain's CDR3 is CASSFSRGTETQYF. The DNA of the CDR3 is TGTGCCAGCAGTTTCTCCAGGGGTACAGAGACCCAGTACTTC.

The V and J genes are TRBV30 and TRBJ2-7, with 8 bases lining up with TRBD2. The V gene's germline CDR1 is GTSNPN and CDR2 SVGIG (reference sequence). J gave up 2 bases and V 2 bases, and 2 bases lay outside the gene matches. The length of the CDR3 is 13 residues. For the CDR3, the DNA is TGTGCCTGGAGTCCGGGACTAGCCTACGAGCAGTACTTC. The encoded protein is CAWSPGLAYEQYF.

V usage is TRBV7-3 and J usage is TRBJ1-1, with 7 bases aligning to TRBD1. V gave up 5 bases and J gave up 4 bases; unmatched junction bases: 7. Germline values: CDR1 SGHTA, CDR2 FQGTGA. The CDR3 runs 14 residues. CDR3 in DNA: TGTGCCAGCAGCCTTACAGGGGTTCGCACTGAAGCTTTCTTT. Amino acids: CASSLTGVRTEAFF.

The chain recombines TRBV29-1 with TRBJ2-1; 7 nucleotides align to TRBD2. The CDR3 runs to 16 residues. The ends lost 3 bases at V and 2 bases at J; junction bases unmatched: 10. Germline V gives CDR1 SQVTM, CDR2 ANQGSEA. CDR3 protein: CSVESSSGDAYNEQFF. In DNA form, the CDR3 reads TGCAGCGTTGAGTCGTCTAGCGGAGACGCCTACAATGAGCAGTTCTTC.

The V and J genes are TRBV28 and TRBJ2-1; 9 bases map to TRBD2. Germline assignment: CDR1 MDHEN and CDR2 SYDVKM. The CDR3 has 15 amino acids. V trimming: 3 bases; J trimming: 7 bases; junction bases outside the gene matches: 7. The CDR3: CASSFLSGRENEQFF. The CDR3 nucleotides read TGTGCCAGCAGTTTTCTTAGCGGGAGAGAGAATGAGCAGTTCTTC.

This clone was picked up a small number of times. The chain couples TRBV25-1 to TRBJ2-7, with 9 bases aligning to TRBD1. Germline V gene data show CDR1 as MGHDK and CDR2 as SYGVNS. Unmatched junction bases numbered 13, after V lost 7 bases and J lost 6 bases. There are 15 residues in the CDR3. For the CDR3, the DNA is TGTGCCAGCACCCCATTTGGGACAGGGATCACCGAGCAGTACTTC. The encoded protein is CASTPFGTGITEQYF.

This clone was detected only a few times. The chain joins TRBV25-1 to TRBJ2-7, with D possibly matching TRBD1 (6 bases). V was cut by 5 bases and J by 5 bases, with 13 bases left in between. Germline assignment: CDR1 MGHDK and CDR2 SYGVNS. This CDR3 is built from 13 residues. CDR3 in DNA: TGTGCCAGCAGTTCGCAGGGGTTCCACGAGCAGTACTTC. Protein product: CASSSQGFHEQYF.

This clone was seen a few times. The V and J genes are TRBV5-8 and TRBJ1-1, with D uncertain. Germline V gives CDR1 SGHTS, CDR2 YDEGEE. Trimming stripped 0 bases from V and 8 bases from J, with 5 bases between. The CDR3 extends over 11 amino acids. DNA for the CDR3: TGTGCCAGCAGCTTGGGGGCGGAAGCTTTCTTT. Amino acid sequence: CASSLGAEAFF.

The chain links TRBV5-8 to TRBJ2-3, with 12 bases aligning to TRBD2. Germline V gives CDR1 SGHTS, CDR2 YDEGEE. This CDR3 has 17 residues. Unmatched junction bases numbered 2, after V lost 0 bases and J lost 0 bases. In DNA, the CDR3 is TGTGCCAGCAGCTTGGTGGGGACTAGCGGGAGCACAGATACGCAGTATTTT. It specifies CASSLVGTSGSTDTQYF.

The rearrangement links TRBV29-1 to TRBJ2-2; 10 nucleotides line up with TRBD1. The CDR3 is 14 residues long. CDR1 is SQVTM, CDR2 ANQGSEA, per germline. J gave up 5 bases and V 4 bases, and 4 bases lay outside the gene matches. The CDR3 is CSVGTGGDTGELFF. For the CDR3, the DNA is TGCAGCGTTGGGACAGGGGGAGATACCGGGGAGCTGTTTTTT.

The rearrangement uses TRBV7-9 and TRBJ2-3, with 9 nucleotides matching TRBD2. This CDR3 has 16 residues. The V segment lost 1 base and the J segment 6 bases; nucleotides outside the gene matches: 8. The germline V gene encodes CDR1 SEHNR and CDR2 FQNEAQ (reference sequence). The CDR3 loop reads CASSLVAGGPADTQYF. CDR3 in DNA: TGTGCCAGCAGCTTAGTCGCGGGAGGGCCTGCTGATACGCAGTATTTT.

The chain is built from TRBV28 and TRBJ1-2; D gene ambiguous. There are 14 residues in the CDR3. The germline gives CDR1 MDHEN, CDR2 SYDVKM. The V end lost 3 bases, the J end lost 4 bases, and 12 bases lay between the germline ends. CDR3: CASSLGKFGYGYTF. The CDR3 nucleotides are TGTGCCAGCAGTTTGGGCAAATTCGGCTATGGCTACACCTTC.

This chain joins TRBV19 and TRBJ2-1; 10 bases are a match to TRBD2. Germline-derived CDR1 and CDR2 are LNHDA and SQIVND (reference sequence). The CDR3 runs to 16 residues. The ends lost 1 base at V and 4 bases at J; junction bases unmatched: 4. The CDR3 loop is CASSIGTSGQYNEQFF. The CDR3, as DNA: TGTGCCAGTAGTATAGGGACTAGCGGACAATACAATGAGCAGTTCTTC.

V usage is TRBV21-1 and J usage is TRBJ2-7; TRBD1 was called by the table and not checked on the DNA. TRBV21-1 has pseudogene status. This CDR3 has 16 residues. The CDR3 spells CASSPRQGRFSYEQYF. The CDR3, as DNA: TGTGCCAGCAGCCCCCGACAGGGTCGGTTTTCATACGAGCAGTACTTC.